The clone carrying this TCR beta chain was found many times. The sample belongs to a study of lung T cells in sarcoidosis with Löfgren's syndrome. TCRdb re-called the reads through MiXCR, storing one row per CDR3 protein. This table holds some 65,000 distinct CDR3 sequences, over 20% found once. Trimming took 5 bases from V and 11 from J, leaving 6 bases between them. Germline CDR1 DFQATT, CDR2 SNEGSKA (reference sequence). The CDR3 loop spans 8 amino acids. The chain links TRBV20-1 to TRBJ1-1; D uncertain. The sequencing sample was made of CD4+ T cells from PBMCs. The clonotype comes from a human donor with sarcoidosis (Löfgren's syndrome or another form), or a control subject (not recorded which). CDR3 region: CSAAGAFF. CDR3 bases: TGCAGTGCTGCCGGGGCTTTCTTT.